This entry describes one T cell receptor beta chain. Antigen unknown. This table comes from immunoSEQ multiplex PCR, and its TCRdb copy is limited to in-frame clones, with some not included. The data contain fewer than 80,000 clones, approximately 90% of them singletons. This sample is drawn from a study of T cell responses to AZD1222 COVID-19 vaccine. General study findings and limits: Clonal diversity was possibly underestimated, and white British individuals and females predominated among donors. Nearly half of the spike-specific TCRs reportedly recognize variant regions that carry no mutations.

V dropped 1 base and J dropped 5 bases, with 14 bases sitting between them. Per germline, CDR1 GTSNPN and CDR2 SVGIG (reference sequence). The CDR3 extends over 15 amino acids. This chain joins TRBV30 and TRBJ2-2; D gene uncertain. The receptor was isolated from an adult who received the MenACWY meningococcal vaccine as a control. The sample here was peripheral blood, taken 28 days after the second dose of the MenACWY control vaccine. The CDR3 loop reads CAWSGAFLRTGELFF. The CDR3, as DNA: TGTGCCTGGAGTGGGGCCTTCCTTAGGACCGGGGAGCTGTTTTTT.